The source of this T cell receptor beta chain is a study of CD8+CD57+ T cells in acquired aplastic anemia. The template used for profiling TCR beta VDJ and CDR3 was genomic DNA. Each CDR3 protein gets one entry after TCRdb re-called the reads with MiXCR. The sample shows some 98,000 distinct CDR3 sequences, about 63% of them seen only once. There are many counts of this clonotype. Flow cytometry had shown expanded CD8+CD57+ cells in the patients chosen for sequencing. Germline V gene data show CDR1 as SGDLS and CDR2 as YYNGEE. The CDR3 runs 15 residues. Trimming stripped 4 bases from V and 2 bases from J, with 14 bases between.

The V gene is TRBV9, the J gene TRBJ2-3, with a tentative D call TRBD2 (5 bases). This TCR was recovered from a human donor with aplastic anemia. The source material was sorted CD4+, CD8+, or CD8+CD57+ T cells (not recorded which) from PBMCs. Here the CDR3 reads CASSPRTLPTDTQYF. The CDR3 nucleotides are TGTGCCAGCAGCCCACGGACTCTCCCCACAGATACGCAGTATTTT.